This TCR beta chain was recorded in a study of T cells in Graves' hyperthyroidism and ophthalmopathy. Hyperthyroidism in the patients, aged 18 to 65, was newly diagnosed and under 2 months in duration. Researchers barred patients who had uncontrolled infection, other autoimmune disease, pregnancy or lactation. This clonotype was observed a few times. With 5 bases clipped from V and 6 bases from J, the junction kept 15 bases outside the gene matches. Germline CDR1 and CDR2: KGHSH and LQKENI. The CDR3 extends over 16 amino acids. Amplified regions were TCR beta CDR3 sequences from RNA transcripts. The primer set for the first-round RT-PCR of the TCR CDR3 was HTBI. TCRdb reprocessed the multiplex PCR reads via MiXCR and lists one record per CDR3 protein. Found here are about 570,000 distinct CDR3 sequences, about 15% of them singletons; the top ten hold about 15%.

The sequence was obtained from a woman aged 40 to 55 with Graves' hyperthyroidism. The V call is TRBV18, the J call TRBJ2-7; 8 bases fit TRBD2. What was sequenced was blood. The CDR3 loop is CASSAMSPAAGAEQYF. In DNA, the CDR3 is TGTGCCAGCTCAGCGATGTCTCCAGCAGCGGGAGCCGAGCAGTACTTC. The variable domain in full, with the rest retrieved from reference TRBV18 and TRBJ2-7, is NAGVMQNPRHLVRRRGQEARLRCSPMKGHSHVYWYRQLPEEGLKFMVYLQKENIIDESGMPKERFSAEFPKEGPSILRIQQVVRGDSAAYFCASSAMSPAAGAEQYFGPGTRLTVT.